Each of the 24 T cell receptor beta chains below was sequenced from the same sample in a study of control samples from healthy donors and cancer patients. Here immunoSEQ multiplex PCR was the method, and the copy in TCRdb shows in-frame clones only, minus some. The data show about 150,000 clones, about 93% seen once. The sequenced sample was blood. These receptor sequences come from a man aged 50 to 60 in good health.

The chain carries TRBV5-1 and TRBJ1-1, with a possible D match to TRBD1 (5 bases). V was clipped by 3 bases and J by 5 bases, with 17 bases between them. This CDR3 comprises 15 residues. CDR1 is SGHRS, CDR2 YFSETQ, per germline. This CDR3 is CASSSGAPRVTEAFF. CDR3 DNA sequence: TGCGCCAGCAGCTCCGGGGCCCCGAGGGTAACTGAAGCTTTCTTT. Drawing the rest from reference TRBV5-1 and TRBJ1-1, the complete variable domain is KAGVTQTPRYLIKTRGQQVTLSCSPISGHRSVSWYQQTPGQGLQFLFEYFSETQRNKGNFPGRFSGRQFSNSRSEMNVSTLELGDSALYLCASSSGAPRVTEAFFGQGTRLTVV.

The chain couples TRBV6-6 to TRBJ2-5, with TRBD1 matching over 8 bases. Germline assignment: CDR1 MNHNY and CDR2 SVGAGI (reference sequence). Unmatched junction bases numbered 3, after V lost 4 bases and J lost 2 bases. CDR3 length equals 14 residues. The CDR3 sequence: CASSSHRGQETQYF. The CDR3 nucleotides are TGTGCCAGCAGTTCACACAGGGGGCAAGAGACCCAGTACTTC.

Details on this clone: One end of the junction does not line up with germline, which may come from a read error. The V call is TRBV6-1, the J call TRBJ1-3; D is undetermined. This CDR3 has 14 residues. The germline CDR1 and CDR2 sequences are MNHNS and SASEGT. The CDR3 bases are TGTGCCAGCAGCGAAGGTTTCTCTGGAAACACCATATATTTT. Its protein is CASSEGFSGNTIYF.

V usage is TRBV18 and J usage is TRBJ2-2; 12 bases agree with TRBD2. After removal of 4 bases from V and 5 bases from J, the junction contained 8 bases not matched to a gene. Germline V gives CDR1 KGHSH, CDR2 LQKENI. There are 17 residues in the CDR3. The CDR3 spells CASSRPLAGGFTGELFF. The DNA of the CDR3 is TGTGCCAGCTCACGCCCACTAGCGGGAGGATTTACCGGGGAGCTGTTTTTT.

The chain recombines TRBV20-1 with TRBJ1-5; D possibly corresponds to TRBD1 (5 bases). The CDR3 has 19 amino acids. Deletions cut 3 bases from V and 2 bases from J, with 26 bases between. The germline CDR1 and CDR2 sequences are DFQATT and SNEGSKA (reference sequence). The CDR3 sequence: CSASPPQGRRYFGNQPQHF. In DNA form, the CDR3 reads TGCAGTGCTAGTCCCCCCCAGGGACGCCGGTATTTTGGCAATCAGCCCCAGCATTTT.

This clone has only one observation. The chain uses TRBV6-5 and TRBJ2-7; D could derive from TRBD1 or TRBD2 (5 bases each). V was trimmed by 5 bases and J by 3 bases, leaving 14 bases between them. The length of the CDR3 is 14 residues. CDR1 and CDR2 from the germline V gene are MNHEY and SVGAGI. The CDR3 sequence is CASSPTGRNYEQYF. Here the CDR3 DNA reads TGTGCCAGCAGTCCGACGGGACGGAACTACGAGCAGTACTTC.

CDR3 DNA: TGCGCCAGCAGTGAAAACAGGGTGAACGAGCAGTACTTC. Its protein is CASSENRVNEQYF. The V and J genes are TRBV10-2 and TRBJ2-7; D possibly corresponds to TRBD1 (6 bases). The length of the CDR3 is 13 residues. Germline values: CDR1 WSHSY, CDR2 SAAADI. Trimming took 3 bases from V and 5 from J, leaving 11 bases between them.

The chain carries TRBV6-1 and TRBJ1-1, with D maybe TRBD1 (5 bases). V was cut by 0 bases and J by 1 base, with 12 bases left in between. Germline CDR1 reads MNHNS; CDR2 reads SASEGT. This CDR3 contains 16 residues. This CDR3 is CASSEARGLRNTEAFF. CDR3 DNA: TGTGCCAGCAGTGAAGCGAGGGGCCTAAGGAACACTGAAGCTTTCTTT.

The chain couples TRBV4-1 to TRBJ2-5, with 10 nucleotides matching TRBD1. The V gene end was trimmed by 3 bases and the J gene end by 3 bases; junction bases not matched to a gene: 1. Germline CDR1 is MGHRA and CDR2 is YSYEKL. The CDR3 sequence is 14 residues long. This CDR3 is CASSHGTGEETQYF. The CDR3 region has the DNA TGCGCCAGCAGCCATGGGACAGGGGAAGAGACCCAGTACTTC.

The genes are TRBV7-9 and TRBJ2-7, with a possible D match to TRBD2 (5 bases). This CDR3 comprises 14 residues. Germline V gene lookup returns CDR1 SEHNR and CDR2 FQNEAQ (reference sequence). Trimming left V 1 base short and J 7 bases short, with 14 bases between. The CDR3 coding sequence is TGTGCCAGCAGCTTAGACGGGGTGGCTGGAGAGCAGTACTTC. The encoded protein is CASSLDGVAGEQYF.

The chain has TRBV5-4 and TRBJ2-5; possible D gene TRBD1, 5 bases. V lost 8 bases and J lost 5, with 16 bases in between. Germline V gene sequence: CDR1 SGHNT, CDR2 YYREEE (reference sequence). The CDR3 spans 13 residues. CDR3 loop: CASNEGAEETQYF. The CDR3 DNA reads TGTGCCAGTAACGAAGGGGCGGAGGAGACCCAGTACTTC.

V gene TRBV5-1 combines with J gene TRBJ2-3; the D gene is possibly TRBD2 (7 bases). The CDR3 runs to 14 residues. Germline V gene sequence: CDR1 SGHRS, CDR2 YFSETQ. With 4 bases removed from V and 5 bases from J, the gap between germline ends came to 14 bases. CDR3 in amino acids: CASSPGRGGDTQYF. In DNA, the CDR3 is TGCGCCAGCAGCCCAGGTAGGGGGGGAGATACGCAGTATTTT.

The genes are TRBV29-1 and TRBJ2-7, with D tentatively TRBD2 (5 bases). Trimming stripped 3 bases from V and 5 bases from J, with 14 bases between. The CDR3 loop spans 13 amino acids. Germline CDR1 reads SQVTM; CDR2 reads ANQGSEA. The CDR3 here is CSVEEGSRNEQYF. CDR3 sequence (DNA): TGCAGCGTTGAGGAAGGGAGTAGGAACGAGCAGTACTTC.

The CDR3 here is CASSADRGNYGYTF. As DNA, the CDR3 is TGTGCCAGTAGTGCTGACAGGGGGAACTATGGCTACACCTTC. The rearrangement uses TRBV19 and TRBJ1-2; 9 bases align to TRBD1. CDR1 is LNHDA, CDR2 SQIVND, per germline (reference sequence). Germline trimming cut 5 bases from V and 2 bases from J; bases unmatched to any gene: 3. The CDR3 is made up of 14 amino acids. The whole variable domain, filled in from reference TRBV19 and TRBJ1-2, reads DGGITQSPKYLFRKEGQNVTLSCEQNLNHDAMYWYRQDPGQGLRLIYYSQIVNDFQKGDIAEGYSVSREKKESFPLTVTSAQKNPTAFYLCASSADRGNYGYTFGSGTRLTVV.

CDR3 region: CASSLKVYGKQETQYF. As DNA, the CDR3 is TGTGCCAGCAGTTTGAAGGTTTACGGGAAACAAGAGACCCAGTACTTC. This chain joins TRBV28 and TRBJ2-5; a possible D gene is TRBD2 (5 bases). The germline V gene encodes CDR1 MDHEN and CDR2 SYDVKM. This CDR3 is 16 amino acids long. V was cut by 3 bases and J by 2 bases, with 16 bases left in between.

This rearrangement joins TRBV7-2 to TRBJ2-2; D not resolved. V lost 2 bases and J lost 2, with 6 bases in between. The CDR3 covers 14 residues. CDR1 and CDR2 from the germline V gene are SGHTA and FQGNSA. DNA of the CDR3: TGTGCCAGCAGCTTACAGCGAAACACCGGGGAGCTGTTTTTT. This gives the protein CASSLQRNTGELFF.

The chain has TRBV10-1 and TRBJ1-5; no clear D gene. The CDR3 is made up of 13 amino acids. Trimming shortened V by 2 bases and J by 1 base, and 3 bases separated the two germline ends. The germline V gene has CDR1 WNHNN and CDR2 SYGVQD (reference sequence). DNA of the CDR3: TGCGCCAGCAGTGAGATAAGCAATCAGCCCCAGCATTTT. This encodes CASSEISNQPQHF.

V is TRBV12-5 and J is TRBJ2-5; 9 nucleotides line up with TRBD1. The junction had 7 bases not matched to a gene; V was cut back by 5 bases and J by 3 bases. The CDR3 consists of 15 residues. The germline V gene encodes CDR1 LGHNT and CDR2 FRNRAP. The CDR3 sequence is CASGPGQGLEETQYF. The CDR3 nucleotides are TGTGCTAGTGGTCCGGGACAGGGTCTAGAAGAGACCCAGTACTTC.

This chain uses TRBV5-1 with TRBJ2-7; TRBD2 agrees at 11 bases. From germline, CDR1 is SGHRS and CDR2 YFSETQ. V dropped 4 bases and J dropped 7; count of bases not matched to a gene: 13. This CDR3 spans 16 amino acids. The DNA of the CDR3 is TGCGCCAGCAGCCCTCTCTCGACTAGCGGGAAGTATGAGCAGTACTTC. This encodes CASSPLSTSGKYEQYF.

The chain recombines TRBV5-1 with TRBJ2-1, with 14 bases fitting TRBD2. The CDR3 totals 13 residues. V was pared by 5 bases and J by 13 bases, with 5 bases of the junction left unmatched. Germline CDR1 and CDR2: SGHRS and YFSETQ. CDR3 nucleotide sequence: TGCGCCAGCAGACCGACTAGCGGGAGGGTTCAGTTCTTC. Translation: CASRPTSGRVQFF.

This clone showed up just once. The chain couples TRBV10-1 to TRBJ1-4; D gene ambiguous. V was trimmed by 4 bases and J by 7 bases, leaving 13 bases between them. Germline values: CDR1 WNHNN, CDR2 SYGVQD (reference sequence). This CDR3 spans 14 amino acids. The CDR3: CASSGTQTGEKLFF. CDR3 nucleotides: TGCGCCAGCAGTGGTACACAAACCGGTGAAAAACTGTTTTTT.

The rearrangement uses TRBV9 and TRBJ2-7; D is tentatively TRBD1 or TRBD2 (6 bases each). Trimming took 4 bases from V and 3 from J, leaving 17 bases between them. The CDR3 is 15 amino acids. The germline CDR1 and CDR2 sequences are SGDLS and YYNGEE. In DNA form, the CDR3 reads TGTGCCAGCAGCCCCACCACGGGGGCTGGCTACGAGCAGTACTTC. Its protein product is CASSPTTGAGYEQYF.

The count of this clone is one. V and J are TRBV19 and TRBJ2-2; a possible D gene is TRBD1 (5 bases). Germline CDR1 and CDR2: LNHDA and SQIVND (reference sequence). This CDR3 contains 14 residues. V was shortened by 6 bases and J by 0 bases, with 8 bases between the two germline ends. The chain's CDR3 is CASSAGTNTGELFF. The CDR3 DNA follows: TGTGCCAGTAGCGCAGGGACGAACACCGGGGAGCTGTTTTTT.

In nucleotides, the CDR3 is TGTGCCAGCAGTTACTCGGAGCAGGGTGAGACCCAGTACTTC. This codes for CASSYSEQGETQYF. The rearrangement links TRBV6-2 or TRBV6-3 to TRBJ2-5; TRBD1 might be the D (5 bases). CDR1 MNHEY and CDR2 SVGEGT come from the germline V gene. V was cut by 0 bases and J by 5 bases, with 10 bases left in between. The CDR3 is 14 amino acids.